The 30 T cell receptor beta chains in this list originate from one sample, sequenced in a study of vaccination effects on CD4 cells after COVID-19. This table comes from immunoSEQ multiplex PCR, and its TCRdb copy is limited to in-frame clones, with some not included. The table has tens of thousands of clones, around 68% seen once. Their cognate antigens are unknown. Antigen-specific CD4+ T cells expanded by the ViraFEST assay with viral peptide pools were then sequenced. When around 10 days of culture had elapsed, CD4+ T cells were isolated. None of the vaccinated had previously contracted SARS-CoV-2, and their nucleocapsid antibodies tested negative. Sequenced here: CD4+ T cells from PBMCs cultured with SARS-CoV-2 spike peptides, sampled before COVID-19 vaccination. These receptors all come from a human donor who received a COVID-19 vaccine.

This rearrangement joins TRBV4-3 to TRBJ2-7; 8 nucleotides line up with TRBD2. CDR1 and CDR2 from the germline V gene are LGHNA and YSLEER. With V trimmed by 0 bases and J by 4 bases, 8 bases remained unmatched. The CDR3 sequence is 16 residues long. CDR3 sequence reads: CASSQDIAGRVYEQYF. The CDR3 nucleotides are TGCGCCAGCAGCCAAGACATAGCGGGGAGGGTGTACGAGCAGTACTTC.

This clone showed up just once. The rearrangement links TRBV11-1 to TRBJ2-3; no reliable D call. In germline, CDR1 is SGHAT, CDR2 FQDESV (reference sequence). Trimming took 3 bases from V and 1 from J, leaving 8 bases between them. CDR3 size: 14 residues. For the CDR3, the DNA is TGTGCCAGCAGCTTGCAAAGGGGCACAGATACGCAGTATTTT. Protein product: CASSLQRGTDTQYF.

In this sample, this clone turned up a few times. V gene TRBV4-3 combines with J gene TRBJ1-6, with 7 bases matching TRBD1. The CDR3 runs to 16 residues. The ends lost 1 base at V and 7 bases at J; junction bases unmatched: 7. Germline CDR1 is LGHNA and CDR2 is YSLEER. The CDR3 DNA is TGCGCCAGCAGCCAAGTAGGGGGCAGCCTAAATTCACCCCTCCACTTT. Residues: CASSQVGGSLNSPLHF.

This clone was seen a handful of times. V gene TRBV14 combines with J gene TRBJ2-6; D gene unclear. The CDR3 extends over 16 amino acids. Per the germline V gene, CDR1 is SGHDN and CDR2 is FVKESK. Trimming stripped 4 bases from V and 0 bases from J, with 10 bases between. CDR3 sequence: CASSRERISGANVLTF. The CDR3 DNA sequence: TGTGCCAGCAGCCGTGAACGGATCTCTGGGGCCAACGTCCTGACTTTC.

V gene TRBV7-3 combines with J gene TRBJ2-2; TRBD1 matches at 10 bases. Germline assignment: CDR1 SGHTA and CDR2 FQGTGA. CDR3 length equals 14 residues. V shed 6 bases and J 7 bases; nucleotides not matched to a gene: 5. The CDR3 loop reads CASRRQGADGELFF. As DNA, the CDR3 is TGTGCCAGCAGGCGACAGGGGGCCGACGGGGAGCTGTTTTTT.

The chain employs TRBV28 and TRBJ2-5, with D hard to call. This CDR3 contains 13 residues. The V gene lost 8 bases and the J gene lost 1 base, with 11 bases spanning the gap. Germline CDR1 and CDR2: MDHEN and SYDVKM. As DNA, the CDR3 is TGTGCCAGCTTGGGCAGAAGCCAAGAGACCCAGTACTTC. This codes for CASLGRSQETQYF.

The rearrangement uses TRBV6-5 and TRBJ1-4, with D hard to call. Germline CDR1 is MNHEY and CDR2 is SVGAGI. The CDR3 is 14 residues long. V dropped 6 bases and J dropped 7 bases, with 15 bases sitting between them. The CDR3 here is CASSRRSDPEKLFF. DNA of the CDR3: TGTGCCAGCAGCCGACGGAGTGATCCTGAAAAACTGTTTTTT.

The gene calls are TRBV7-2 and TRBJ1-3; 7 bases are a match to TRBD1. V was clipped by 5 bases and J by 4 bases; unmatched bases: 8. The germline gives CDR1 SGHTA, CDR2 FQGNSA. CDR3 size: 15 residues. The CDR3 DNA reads TGTGCCAGCAGCGATTCGACAGGGTCCGGAAACACCATATATTTT. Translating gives CASSDSTGSGNTIYF.

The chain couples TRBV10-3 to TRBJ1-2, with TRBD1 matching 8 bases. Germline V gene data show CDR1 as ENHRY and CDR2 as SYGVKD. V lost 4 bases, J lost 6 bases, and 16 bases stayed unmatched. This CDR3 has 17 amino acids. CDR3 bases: TGTGCCATCAGTGTTGCAATCAGGGGGCCCACTCCCGATGGCTACACCTTC. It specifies CAISVAIRGPTPDGYTF.

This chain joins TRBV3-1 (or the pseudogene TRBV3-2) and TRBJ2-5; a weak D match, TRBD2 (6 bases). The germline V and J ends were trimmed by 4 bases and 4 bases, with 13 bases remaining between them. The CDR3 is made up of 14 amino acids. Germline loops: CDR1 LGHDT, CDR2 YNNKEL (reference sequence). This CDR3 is CASSPRDFPETQYF. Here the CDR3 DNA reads TGTGCCAGCAGCCCTAGGGACTTCCCAGAGACCCAGTACTTC.

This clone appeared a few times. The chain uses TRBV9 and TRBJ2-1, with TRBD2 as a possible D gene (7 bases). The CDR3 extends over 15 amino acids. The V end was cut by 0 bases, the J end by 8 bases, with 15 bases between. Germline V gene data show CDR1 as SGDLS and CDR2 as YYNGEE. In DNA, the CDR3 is TGTGCCAGCAGCGTAGGGGGGGGCATCCTGGATGAGCAGTTCTTC. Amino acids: CASSVGGGILDEQFF.

The CDR3 loop is CAWSVLAGGPNIQYF. The CDR3 DNA follows: TGTGCCTGGAGTGTCCTGGCGGGGGGGCCGAACATTCAGTACTTC. The V and J genes are TRBV30 and TRBJ2-4; 9 bases map to TRBD2. The CDR3 has 15 amino acids. CDR1 and CDR2 (germline): GTSNPN, SVGIG (reference sequence). The V and J ends lost 0 bases and 7 bases, in that order; junction bases with no gene match: 7.

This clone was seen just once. In nucleotides, the CDR3 is TGTGCCAGCAGCCCCCGTAACAGTTTGGACACCGGGGAGCTGTTTTTT. Its protein is CASSPRNSLDTGELFF. V is TRBV11-3 and J is TRBJ2-2; D uncertain. Trimming removed 5 bases at V and 3 bases at J, with 16 bases between. Germline V gene lookup returns CDR1 SGHNT and CDR2 YENEEA. CDR3 length: 16 amino acids.

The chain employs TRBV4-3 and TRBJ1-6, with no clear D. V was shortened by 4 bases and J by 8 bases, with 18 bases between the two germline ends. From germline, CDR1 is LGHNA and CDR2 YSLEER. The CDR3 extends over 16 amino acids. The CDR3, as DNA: TGCGCCAGCAGCCCCGCCCGGGCGGGGTTGGATTCACCCCTCCACTTT. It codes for CASSPARAGLDSPLHF.

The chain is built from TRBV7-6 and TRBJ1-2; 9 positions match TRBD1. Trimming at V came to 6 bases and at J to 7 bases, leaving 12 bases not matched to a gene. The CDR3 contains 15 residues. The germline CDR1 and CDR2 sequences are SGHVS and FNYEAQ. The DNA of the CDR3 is TGTGCCAGCAGTCCTACTGCGGACAGGGGAAGTGGCTACACCTTC. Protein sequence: CASSPTADRGSGYTF.

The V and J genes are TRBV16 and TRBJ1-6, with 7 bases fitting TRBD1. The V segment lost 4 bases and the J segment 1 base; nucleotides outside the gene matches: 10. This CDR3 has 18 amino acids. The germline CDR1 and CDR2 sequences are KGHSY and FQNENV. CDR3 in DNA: TGTGCCAGCAGCCCGGCTCAGACAGGGTTTTCCTATAATTCACCCCTCCACTTT. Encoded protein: CASSPAQTGFSYNSPLHF. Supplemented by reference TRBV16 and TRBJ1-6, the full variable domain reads GEEVAQTPKHLVRGEGQKAKLYCAPIKGHSYVFWYQQVLKNEFKFLISFQNENVFDETGMPKERFSAKCLPNSPCSLEIQATKLEDSAVYFCASSPAQTGFSYNSPLHFGNGTRLTVT.

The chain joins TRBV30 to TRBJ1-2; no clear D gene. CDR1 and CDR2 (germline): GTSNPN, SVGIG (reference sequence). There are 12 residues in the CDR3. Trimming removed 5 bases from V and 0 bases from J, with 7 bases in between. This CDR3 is CAWGRPNYGYTF. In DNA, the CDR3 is TGTGCCTGGGGGAGGCCTAACTATGGCTACACCTTC.

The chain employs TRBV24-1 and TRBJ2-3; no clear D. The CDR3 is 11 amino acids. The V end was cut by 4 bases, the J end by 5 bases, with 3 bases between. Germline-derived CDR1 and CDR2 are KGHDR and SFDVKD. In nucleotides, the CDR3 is TGTGCCACCAGTGAAAGAGATACGCAGTATTTT. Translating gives CATSERDTQYF.

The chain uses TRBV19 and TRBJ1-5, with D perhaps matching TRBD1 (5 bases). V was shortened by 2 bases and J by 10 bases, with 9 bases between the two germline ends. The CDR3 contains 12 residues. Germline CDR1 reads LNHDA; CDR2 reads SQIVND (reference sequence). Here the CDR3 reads CASSIQGSPQHF. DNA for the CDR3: TGTGCCAGTAGTATACAGGGATCACCCCAGCATTTT. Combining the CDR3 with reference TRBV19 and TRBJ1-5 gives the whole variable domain DGGITQSPKYLFRKEGQNVTLSCEQNLNHDAMYWYRQDPGQGLRLIYYSQIVNDFQKGDIAEGYSVSREKKESFPLTVTSAQKNPTAFYLCASSIQGSPQHFGDGTRLSIL.

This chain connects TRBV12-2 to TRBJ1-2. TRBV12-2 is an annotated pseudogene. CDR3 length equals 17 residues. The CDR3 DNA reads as TGTGCAAGTCGCTCGGATCACGGGCCTCCCCGAGGCTATGGCTACACCTTC. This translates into CASRSDHGPPRGYGYTF.

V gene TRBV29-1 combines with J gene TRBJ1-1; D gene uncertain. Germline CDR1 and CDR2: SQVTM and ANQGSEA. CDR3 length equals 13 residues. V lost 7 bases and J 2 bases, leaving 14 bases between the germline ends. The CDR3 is CSAGVSLNTEAFF. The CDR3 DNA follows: TGCAGCGCGGGTGTGTCCCTTAACACTGAAGCTTTCTTT. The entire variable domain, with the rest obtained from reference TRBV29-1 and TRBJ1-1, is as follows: SAVISQKPSRDICQRGTSLTIQCQVDSQVTMMFWYRQQPGQSLTLIATANQGSEATYESGFVIDKFPISRPNLTFSTLTVSNMSPEDSSIYLCSAGVSLNTEAFFGQGTRLTVV.

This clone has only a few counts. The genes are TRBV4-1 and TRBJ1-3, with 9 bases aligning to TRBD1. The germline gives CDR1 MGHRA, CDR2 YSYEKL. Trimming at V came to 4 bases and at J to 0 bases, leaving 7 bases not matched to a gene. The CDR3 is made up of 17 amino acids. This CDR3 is CASSPNPTGGSGNTIYF. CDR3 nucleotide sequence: TGCGCCAGCAGCCCAAACCCGACAGGGGGCTCTGGAAACACCATATATTTT.

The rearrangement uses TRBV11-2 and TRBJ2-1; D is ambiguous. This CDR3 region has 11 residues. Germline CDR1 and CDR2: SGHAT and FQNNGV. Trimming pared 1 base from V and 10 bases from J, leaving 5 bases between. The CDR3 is CASSLVAEQFF. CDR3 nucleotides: TGTGCCAGCAGCTTAGTCGCGGAGCAGTTCTTC.

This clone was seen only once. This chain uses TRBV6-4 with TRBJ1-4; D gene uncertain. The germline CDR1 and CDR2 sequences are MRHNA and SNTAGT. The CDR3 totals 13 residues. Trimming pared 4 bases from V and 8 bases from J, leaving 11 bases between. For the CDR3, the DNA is TGTGCCAGCAGTGCCCTCGCGGGGGAAAAACTGTTTTTT. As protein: CASSALAGEKLFF.

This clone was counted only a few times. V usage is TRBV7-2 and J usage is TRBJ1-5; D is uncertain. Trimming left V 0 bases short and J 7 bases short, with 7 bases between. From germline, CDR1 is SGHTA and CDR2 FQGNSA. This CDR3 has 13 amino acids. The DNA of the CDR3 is TGTGCCAGCAGCTTAGCATCGGGACAGCCCCAGCATTTT. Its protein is CASSLASGQPQHF.

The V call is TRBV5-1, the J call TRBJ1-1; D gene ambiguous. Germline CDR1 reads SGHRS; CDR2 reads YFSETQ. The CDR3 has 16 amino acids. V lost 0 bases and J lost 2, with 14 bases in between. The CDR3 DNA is TGCGCCAGCAGCTTGGAACAAGCCTTATCTAACACTGAAGCTTTCTTT. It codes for CASSLEQALSNTEAFF.

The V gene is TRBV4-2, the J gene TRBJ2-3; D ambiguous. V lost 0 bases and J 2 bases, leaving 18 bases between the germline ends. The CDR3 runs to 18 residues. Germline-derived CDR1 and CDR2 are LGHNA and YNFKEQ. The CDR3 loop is CASSQEGYGQASTDTQYF. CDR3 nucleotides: TGTGCCAGCAGCCAAGAAGGCTACGGGCAGGCTTCCACAGATACGCAGTATTTT.

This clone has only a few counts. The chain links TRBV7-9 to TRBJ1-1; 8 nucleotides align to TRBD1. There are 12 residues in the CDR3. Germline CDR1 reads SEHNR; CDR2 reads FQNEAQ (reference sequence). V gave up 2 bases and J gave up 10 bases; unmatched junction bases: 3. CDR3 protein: CASSLQGTGAFF. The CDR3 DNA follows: TGTGCCAGCAGCTTACAGGGGACAGGAGCTTTCTTT.

CDR3 in DNA: TGTGCCAGCCGATCCTCTCTAGCGGTAAGAGATACGCAGTATTTT. Its protein product is CASRSSLAVRDTQYF. V and J are TRBV27 and TRBJ2-3; 7 bases are a match to TRBD2. There are 15 residues in the CDR3. Trimming cost V 8 bases and J 5 bases; bases outside gene matches: 13. Germline lookup yields CDR1 MNHEY and CDR2 SMNVEV (reference sequence).

DNA of the CDR3: TGTGCCTGGAGTCCCCAGGACCCCCCAGCGACCCAGTACTTC. Its translation is CAWSPQDPPATQYF. The genes are TRBV30 and TRBJ2-5, with unresolved D. V was clipped by 2 bases and J by 7 bases, with 17 bases between them. Germline V gives CDR1 GTSNPN, CDR2 SVGIG (reference sequence). This CDR3 is 14 amino acids long.